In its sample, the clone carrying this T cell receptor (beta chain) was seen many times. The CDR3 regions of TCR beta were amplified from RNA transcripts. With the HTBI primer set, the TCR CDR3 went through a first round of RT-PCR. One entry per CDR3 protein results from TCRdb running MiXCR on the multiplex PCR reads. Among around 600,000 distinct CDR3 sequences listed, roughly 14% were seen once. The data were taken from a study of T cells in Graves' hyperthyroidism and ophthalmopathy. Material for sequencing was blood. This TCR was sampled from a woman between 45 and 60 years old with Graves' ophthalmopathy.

The CDR3 is CASSISRGNEQFF. The CDR3 coding sequence is TGTGCCAGCAGCATCAGTCGGGGAAATGAGCAGTTCTTC. The rearrangement links TRBV5-8 to TRBJ2-1; tentatively, D is TRBD2 (5 bases). CDR1 is SGHTS and CDR2 is YDEGEE in the germline V gene. The CDR3 sequence is 13 residues long. V was clipped by 4 bases and J by 7 bases, with 12 bases between them.